This T cell receptor beta chain comes out of a study of kidney transplant recipient with SARS-CoV-2 infection. TCRdb reprocessed the reads via MiXCR and lists one record per CDR3 protein. Of about 240,000 distinct CDR3 sequences listed, about 28% are singletons. The sequence derives from a male patient between 25 and 40 years old who had COVID-19 and was a kidney transplant recipient. Some T cells may be provided by the graft donor. Sequenced here: a blood sample, sampled at baseline and on approximately day 120 from a kidney transplant recipient.

The CDR3 nucleotides read TGCAGTGCTAGCCCCCCCACGGGTAGCAGGGTCAATGAGCAGTTCTTC. Amino acids: CSASPPTGSRVNEQFF. The V gene is TRBV20-1, the J gene TRBJ2-1; D possibly corresponds to TRBD1 (5 bases). This CDR3 contains 16 residues. From germline, CDR1 is DFQATT and CDR2 SNEGSKA (reference sequence). The V and J ends lost 3 bases and 6 bases respectively, with 21 bases between them.